A selection of T cell receptor beta chains follows, all from one sample in a study of cytomegalovirus exposure and HLA in healthy donors. This table comes from immunoSEQ multiplex PCR, and its TCRdb copy is limited to in-frame clones, with some not included. The sample includes about 100,000 clones, roughly 76% seen only once; the top ten take 15% to 20%. Sequenced: PBMCs. These receptors were collected from a woman in her fifties or sixties in good health and CMV-seropositive. The CDR3 runs from the conserved cysteine through the conserved F or W. Fields, in order: V gene, J gene, clone size, D gene, CDR3 protein, CDR3 DNA. D genes are given only for firm matches. Where a row states a size, it is once, few, many or the class of an expanded clone; other rows omit it.

TRBV5-4	TRBJ1-4	few	TRBD1	CASSWDRSTNEKLFF	TGTGCCAGCAGCTGGGACAGGTCAACTAATGAAAAACTGTTTTTT
TRBV18	TRBJ1-5	few	TRBD1	CASSRRQGNDQPQHF	TGTGCCAGCTCACGGAGACAGGGGAATGATCAGCCCCAGCATTTT
TRBV6-5	TRBJ2-1	.	.	CASSQRASQNEQFF	TGTGCCAGCAGCCAACGCGCTAGTCAGAATGAGCAGTTCTTC
TRBV19	TRBJ1-2	.	TRBD1	CASSSGTGFGGYTF	TGTGCCAGTAGCAGCGGGACAGGGTTCGGTGGCTACACCTTC
TRBV25-1	TRBJ1-1	.	TRBD1	CASGEGGRTEAFF	TGTGCCAGCGGGGAAGGGGGCCGCACTGAAGCTTTCTTT
TRBV7-6	TRBJ2-2	.	TRBD1	CASSGGRGQGITGELFF	TGTGCCAGCAGCGGAGGTCGTGGACAGGGTATAACCGGGGAGCTGTTTTTT
TRBV7-9	TRBJ1-5	.	.	CASSRTQGGQPQHF	TGTGCCAGCAGCCGTACACAGGGCGGGCAGCCCCAGCATTTT
TRBV7-2	TRBJ1-1	.	.	CASSAGTEAFF	TGTGCCAGCAGCGCGGGCACTGAAGCTTTCTTT
TRBV29-1	TRBJ1-2	.	TRBD1	CSVATSGTAFNYGYTF	TGCAGCGTTGCAACCTCCGGGACAGCCTTTAACTATGGCTACACCTTC
TRBV19	TRBJ1-5	few	TRBD1	CASSIGTGDHQPQHF	TGTGCCAGTAGTATAGGGACAGGGGACCATCAGCCCCAGCATTTT
TRBV2	TRBJ1-1	.	.	CASMDVLLRGMNTEAFF	TGTGCCAGCATGGACGTACTTTTAAGGGGAATGAACACTGAAGCTTTCTTT
TRBV7-8	TRBJ2-7	.	.	CASSFGQTYEQYF	TGTGCCAGCAGCTTCGGACAGACTTACGAGCAGTACTTC
TRBV18	TRBJ2-1	.	TRBD2	CASSLGGPNEQFF	TGTGCCAGCTCACTGGGAGGGCCAAATGAGCAGTTCTTC
TRBV18	TRBJ2-7	.	.	CASSPGRELREQYF	TGTGCCAGCTCACCGGGCCGCGAGCTTCGGGAGCAGTACTTC
TRBV29-1	TRBJ2-7	.	.	CSAVGVKGEYF	TGCAGCGCCGTCGGTGTAAAAGGGGAGTACTTC
TRBV5-1	TRBJ2-7	few	.	CASSLAEQAEQYF	TGCGCCAGCAGCTTGGCCGAACAGGCCGAGCAGTACTTC
TRBV7-9	TRBJ1-2	.	.	CASSLRVADRSTF	TGTGCCAGCAGCTTAAGAGTAGCCGATCGAAGTACCTTC
TRBV15	TRBJ1-2	.	.	CATSRDGGNYGYTF	TGTGCCACCAGCAGAGATGGGGGGAACTATGGCTACACCTTC
TRBV19	TRBJ1-1	.	.	CASSRGRGTEAFF	TGTGCCAGTAGTAGGGGCAGGGGTACTGAAGCTTTCTTT
TRBV28	TRBJ1-4	.	.	CASSSLGLTGEKLFF	TGTGCCAGCAGTTCGCTCGGTCTCACAGGGGAAAAACTGTTTTTT
TRBV10-3	TRBJ2-6	.	TRBD1	CAISETGVSGANVLTF	TGTGCCATCAGTGAAACAGGGGTGAGTGGGGCCAACGTCCTGACTTTC
TRBV18	TRBJ1-1	.	TRBD1	CASSRDRDTEAFF	TGTGCCAGCTCACGTGACAGGGACACTGAAGCTTTCTTT
TRBV4-2	TRBJ2-5	.	TRBD2	CASSLGLAGGAETQYF	TGTGCCAGCAGCCTTGGACTAGCGGGAGGGGCCGAGACCCAGTACTTC
TRBV7-8	TRBJ2-7	few	TRBD2	CASSLSNVAGRREQYF	TGTGCCAGCAGCCTTAGTAATGTAGCGGGGCGGCGGGAGCAGTACTTC
TRBV5-1	TRBJ2-3	.	TRBD1	CASSKDRAADTQYF	TGCGCCAGCAGCAAGGACAGGGCGGCAGATACGCAGTATTTT
TRBV7-8	TRBJ1-2	.	TRBD1	CASSDEGAGSYGYTF	TGTGCCAGCAGCGATGAGGGGGCAGGGAGCTATGGCTACACCTTC
TRBV4-1	TRBJ2-1	.	.	CASSPGRATRRVEQFF	TGCGCCAGCAGCCCCGGCAGGGCTACCCGCAGGGTCGAGCAGTTCTTC
TRBV6-1	TRBJ2-7	.	TRBD1	CASSPNHRGDEQYF	TGTGCCAGCAGTCCAAACCACAGGGGGGACGAGCAGTACTTC
TRBV7-2	TRBJ2-7	.	.	CASSRDFGPYEQYF	TGTGCCAGCAGCCGGGACTTCGGACCCTACGAGCAGTACTTC
TRBV6-6	TRBJ2-7	once	.	CASSKEGVEQYF	TGTGCCAGCAGCAAGGAAGGGGTCGAGCAGTACTTC
TRBV4-1	TRBJ2-5	.	TRBD1	CASSLDRGRETQYF	TGCGCCAGCAGCCTCGACAGGGGCCGAGAGACCCAGTACTTC
TRBV4-1	TRBJ2-7	.	TRBD2	CASSLRLAGGYEQYF	TGCGCCAGCAGCCTAAGACTAGCGGGAGGGTACGAGCAGTACTTC
TRBV19	TRBJ1-1	.	TRBD1	CASSGQGQNTEAFF	TGTGCCAGTAGTGGACAGGGGCAGAACACTGAAGCTTTCTTT
TRBV7-6	TRBJ1-5	.	.	CASSRTRESNQPQHF	TGTGCCAGCAGTCGGACCAGGGAAAGCAATCAGCCCCAGCATTTT
TRBV6-1	TRBJ2-4	.	TRBD2	CASSERGGGSRDIQYF	TGTGCCAGCAGTGAACGAGGAGGCGGGAGTCGGGACATTCAGTACTTC
TRBV2	TRBJ2-7	.	TRBD2	CASKHLGLADTYEQYF	TGTGCCAGCAAACACCTCGGACTAGCGGATACCTACGAGCAGTACTTC
TRBV11-2	TRBJ2-3	.	TRBD1	CASRRGTGVDTQYF	TGTGCCAGCAGACGGGGGACAGGCGTTGATACGCAGTATTTT
TRBV7-9	TRBJ2-3	.	.	CASSLGVVERFTDTQYF	TGTGCCAGCAGCTTAGGGGTGGTGGAGCGGTTCACAGATACGCAGTATTTT
TRBV11-2	TRBJ1-3	.	.	CASSLDLRPGGNTIYF	TGTGCCAGCAGCTTAGATCTTCGGCCAGGTGGAAACACCATATATTTT
TRBV5-4	TRBJ2-3	.	.	CASSLRSDYSTDTQYF	TGTGCCAGCAGCTTGAGGTCGGACTATAGCACAGATACGCAGTATTTT
TRBV6-1	TRBJ1-3	few	TRBD1	CASSEGTGGNTIYF	TGTGCCAGCAGTGAAGGGACAGGGGGAAACACCATATATTTT
TRBV5-4	TRBJ1-4	.	.	CASSFVGTNEKLFF	TGTGCCAGCAGCTTCGTCGGAACTAATGAAAAACTGTTTTTT
TRBV7-7	TRBJ2-3	.	TRBD2	CASSLTSGLGDTQYF	TGTGCTAGCAGCTTGACTAGCGGTCTGGGGGATACGCAGTATTTT
TRBV6-5	TRBJ1-6	.	.	CASSNAMLPLHF	TGTGCCAGCAGTAACGCTATGCTACCCCTCCACTTT
TRBV5-8	TRBJ2-1	.	TRBD2	CASSLRLAAYSYNEQFF	TGTGCCAGCAGCTTGAGGCTAGCGGCCTACTCCTACAATGAGCAGTTCTTC
TRBV10-3	TRBJ1-2	once	.	CAISYDTQGHGYTF	TGTGCCATCAGCTACGACACGCAGGGTCATGGCTACACCTTC
TRBV11-3	TRBJ2-3	.	.	CASSSGGPSTDTQYF	TGTGCCAGCAGCTCCGGAGGTCCGAGCACAGATACGCAGTATTTT
TRBV19	TRBJ2-7	once	TRBD2	CASSTKAGPLSYEQYF	TGTGCCAGTAGCACTAAAGCGGGACCCCTCTCCTACGAGCAGTACTTC
TRBV11-2	TRBJ1-2	.	TRBD1	CASSRIKGQGNGYTF	TGTGCCAGCAGCAGAATTAAGGGACAGGGGAATGGCTACACCTTC
TRBV20-1	TRBJ1-5	.	.	CSALRTPAQHF	TGCAGTGCCCTTCGTACTCCGGCCCAGCATTTT
TRBV6-6	TRBJ2-1	.	TRBD2	CASSLIFAGGPNEQFF	TGTGCCAGCAGTCTTATCTTTGCGGGAGGTCCCAATGAGCAGTTCTTC
TRBV7-8	TRBJ2-3	.	TRBD2	CASSSGLAGNTDTQYF	TGTGCCAGCAGCTCCGGACTAGCGGGAAACACAGATACGCAGTATTTT
TRBV4-2	TRBJ2-1	.	TRBD2	CASSQVNGRAGNEQFF	TGTGCCAGCAGCCAAGTAAACGGGAGGGCCGGCAATGAGCAGTTCTTC
TRBV6-1	TRBJ1-2	.	.	CASRGTPGYTF	TGTGCCAGCAGAGGGACACCCGGCTACACCTTC
TRBV27	TRBJ2-1	.	.	CASSLSSYNEQFF	TGTGCCAGCAGTCTAAGCTCCTACAATGAGCAGTTCTTC
TRBV27	TRBJ2-2	.	.	CASTHQRAGGELFF	TGTGCCAGCACCCATCAGAGGGCTGGAGGGGAGCTGTTTTTT
TRBV5-1	TRBJ2-5	.	TRBD1	CASSFTGGETQYF	TGCGCCAGCAGCTTTACAGGGGGGGAGACCCAGTACTTC
TRBV19	TRBJ1-2	once	TRBD1	CASRDRRYGYTF	TGTGCCAGTAGGGACAGGCGGTATGGCTACACCTTC
TRBV4-1	TRBJ2-7	once	TRBD1	CASSQEFPTGEQYF	TGCGCCAGCAGCCAAGAGTTCCCGACAGGGGAGCAGTACTTC
TRBV29-1	TRBJ2-1	.	TRBD2	CSAPTSGYNEQFF	TGCAGCGCCCCGACTAGCGGCTACAATGAGCAGTTCTTC